This T cell receptor beta chain was recorded in a study of blood T cell repertoires in COVID-19. Some clones are missing from TCRdb's copy, which holds only in-frame ones; the method was immunoSEQ multiplex PCR. The table has 60,000 to 90,000 clones, 75% to 85% seen once. Specimen: peripheral blood. The TCR originated in a woman aged 45 to 65 with acute or convalescent COVID-19.

The CDR3 nucleotides read TGCGCCAGCAGCCAAGATCGGGGTCCCGGGGGGGCCTACGAGCAGTACTTC. Translated, it gives CASSQDRGPGGAYEQYF. This chain connects TRBV4-3 to TRBJ2-7; the match to TRBD2 covers 8 bases. Germline loops: CDR1 LGHNA, CDR2 YSLEER. Trimming cost V 0 bases and J 2 bases; bases outside gene matches: 9. The CDR3 extends over 17 amino acids.